The entry below gives a single T cell receptor (beta chain) sequence along with its context. The sample is drawn from a study of OX40 agonist ivuxolimab in advanced cancers. Study-level background: Partial responses were seen in three patients, one with hepatocellular carcinoma and two with cutaneous melanoma.

The protocol was immunoSEQ multiplex PCR, while the TCRdb copy is restricted to in-frame clones and leaves out a portion. The sample carries some 43,000 clones, roughly 94% recorded once. The CDR3 has 15 residues. Trimming took 4 bases from V and 10 from J; bases not matched to a gene: 14. CDR1 and CDR2 from the germline V gene are SGHRS and YFSETQ. The sequence was obtained from an adult with an advanced solid tumor such as melanoma, head and neck, liver or kidney cancer. The chain couples TRBV5-1 to TRBJ2-1; 7 bases map to TRBD2. Sequenced material: CD4+ or CD8+ T cells sorted from blood, taken in a trial of the OX40 agonist ivuxolimab. CDR3 sequence: CASSPQRGEGKEQFF. The CDR3 nucleotides read TGCGCCAGCAGCCCCCAACGGGGGGAGGGGAAAGAGCAGTTCTTC.